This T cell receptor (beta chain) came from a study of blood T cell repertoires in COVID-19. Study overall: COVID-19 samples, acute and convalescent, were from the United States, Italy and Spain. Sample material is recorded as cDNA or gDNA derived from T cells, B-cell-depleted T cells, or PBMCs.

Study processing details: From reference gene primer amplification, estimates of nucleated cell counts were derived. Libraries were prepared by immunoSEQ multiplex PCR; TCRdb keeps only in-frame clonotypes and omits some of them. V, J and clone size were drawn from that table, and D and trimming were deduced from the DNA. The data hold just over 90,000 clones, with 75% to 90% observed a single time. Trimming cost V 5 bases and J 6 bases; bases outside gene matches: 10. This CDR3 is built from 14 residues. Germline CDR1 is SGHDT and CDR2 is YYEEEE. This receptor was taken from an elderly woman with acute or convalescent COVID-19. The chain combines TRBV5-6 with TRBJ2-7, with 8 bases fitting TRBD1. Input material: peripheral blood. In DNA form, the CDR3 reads TGTGCCAGCAGTTTCCGGGACAGGAGGGGCGAGCAGTACTTC. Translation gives CASSFRDRRGEQYF.